Listed here is a single T cell receptor beta chain. The antigen is unknown. The CDR3 has 16 amino acids. V was clipped by 5 bases and J by 3 bases; unmatched bases: 8. Germline CDR1 LNHDA, CDR2 SQIVND (reference sequence). Researchers ran the PCR with 60 Vbeta and 13 Jbeta primers. TCRdb keeps only in-frame clones here, not all; method: immunoSEQ multiplex PCR. The sample has 170,000 or so clones; 70% to 85% are singletons. These data originate in a study of cytomegalovirus exposure and HLA in healthy donors. The study's findings and limits: Roughly uniform sequencing depth across donors was assumed, possibly incorrectly.

The TCR was taken from a woman aged 30 to 39 in good health and CMV-seronegative. The specimen sequenced was PBMCs. V is TRBV19 and J is TRBJ1-3; 9 bases align to TRBD1. The CDR3 DNA follows: TGTGCCAGTAGTCCGTGGACAGGGGATAGTGGAAACACCATATATTTT. Translation gives CASSPWTGDSGNTIYF.